The 32 T cell receptor beta chains in this list originate from one sample, sequenced in a study of control samples from healthy donors and cancer patients. Some clones are missing from TCRdb's copy, which holds only in-frame ones; the method was immunoSEQ multiplex PCR. The table lists around 110,000 clones, over 90% of them singletons. Sequencing was performed on blood. These receptors originate from a man aged 25-40 years in good health.

This clone has more than one count but fewer than ten. DNA for the CDR3: TGTGCCACCAGTGTCCGGGGGTGGGGCACAGATACGCAGTATTTT. It translates to CATSVRGWGTDTQYF. This chain joins TRBV24-1 and TRBJ2-3; TRBD2 might be the D (6 bases). This CDR3 contains 15 residues. V lost 5 bases and J 1 base, leaving 12 bases between the germline ends. Looked up from germline, CDR1 is KGHDR and CDR2 is SFDVKD.

The rearrangement uses TRBV20-1 and TRBJ2-7; D unresolved. This CDR3 spans 12 amino acids. Trimming took 3 bases from V and 12 from J, leaving 18 bases between them. The germline gives CDR1 DFQATT, CDR2 SNEGSKA (reference sequence). CDR3 sequence (DNA): TGCAGTGCTAGTCACACATCTCAAGTCACGTACTTC. Translation gives CSASHTSQVTYF.

J is TRBJ2-1 and V is TRBV5-1, with TRBD1 matching 11 bases. The germline V gene has CDR1 SGHRS and CDR2 YFSETQ. V lost 3 bases and J lost 3; bases outside the gene matches: 8. This CDR3 region has 17 residues. The CDR3 DNA reads TGCGCCAGCAGCTCACCACCCGGGACAGGGGGCTACAATGAGCAGTTCTTC. As protein: CASSSPPGTGGYNEQFF.

The chain uses TRBV10-2 and TRBJ1-1; 10 bases are shared with TRBD1. The V segment lost 3 bases and the J segment 11 bases; nucleotides outside the gene matches: 12. The CDR3 spans 15 residues. Germline V gives CDR1 WSHSY, CDR2 SAAADI. Here the CDR3 reads CASSEYDWDRGDAFF. The DNA of the CDR3 is TGCGCCAGCAGTGAATATGATTGGGACAGGGGAGACGCTTTCTTT.

V and J are TRBV7-8 and TRBJ2-7; 8 nucleotides align to TRBD1. The trim removed 5 bases at V and 0 bases at J, leaving 6 bases unmatched. This CDR3 is built from 15 residues. Germline-derived CDR1 and CDR2 are SGHVS and FQNEAQ. This CDR3 is CASSLRTGSSYEQYF. In DNA, the CDR3 is TGTGCCAGCAGCCTTCGGACAGGGAGCTCCTACGAGCAGTACTTC.

This chain joins TRBV2 and TRBJ2-5; D ambiguous. The germline V gene has CDR1 SNHLY and CDR2 FYNNEI. The CDR3 is 11 residues long. V dropped 7 bases and J dropped 5 bases, with 8 bases sitting between them. CDR3 coding DNA: TGTGCCAGCACCCAGAGGGAGACCCAGTACTTC. Its translation is CASTQRETQYF.

The chain carries TRBV5-1 and TRBJ1-3; D is uncertain. Germline assignment: CDR1 SGHRS and CDR2 YFSETQ. CDR3 length: 17 residues. Trimming took 6 bases from V and 0 from J, leaving 19 bases between them. The CDR3 reads CASTGSGVLGSGNTIYF. CDR3 sequence (DNA): TGCGCCAGCACCGGGAGTGGGGTCTTAGGCTCTGGAAACACCATATATTTT.

V usage is TRBV19 and J usage is TRBJ1-5; D not resolved. The CDR3 runs 15 residues. Trimming left V 5 bases short and J 1 base short, with 12 bases between. CDR1 and CDR2 from the germline V gene are LNHDA and SQIVND (reference sequence). This CDR3 reads CASSYSGMSNQPQHF. The CDR3 DNA is TGTGCCAGTAGTTATTCTGGGATGAGCAATCAGCCCCAGCATTTT.

The rearrangement links TRBV5-1 to TRBJ2-3, with D possibly being TRBD2 (5 bases). Germline V gene lookup returns CDR1 SGHRS and CDR2 YFSETQ. The CDR3 runs to 16 residues. V dropped 5 bases and J dropped 2 bases, with 18 bases sitting between them. This CDR3 is CASSPDPGSPTDTQYF. CDR3 sequence (DNA): TGCGCCAGCAGTCCGGACCCGGGAAGTCCCACAGATACGCAGTATTTT.

V is TRBV19 and J is TRBJ2-3, with D possibly matching TRBD1 (7 bases). CDR1 LNHDA and CDR2 SQIVND come from the germline V gene (reference sequence). The V and J ends lost 1 base and 2 bases respectively, with 10 bases between them. This CDR3 has 15 amino acids. Written as DNA, the CDR3 is TGTGCCAGTAGTATAGCAGGGGGGCCCACAGATACGCAGTATTTT. It codes for CASSIAGGPTDTQYF. Combining the CDR3 with reference TRBV19 and TRBJ2-3 gives the whole variable domain DGGITQSPKYLFRKEGQNVTLSCEQNLNHDAMYWYRQDPGQGLRLIYYSQIVNDFQKGDIAEGYSVSREKKESFPLTVTSAQKNPTAFYLCASSIAGGPTDTQYFGPGTRLTVL.

The CDR3 is CASSYKQSGGTAETQYF. CDR3 nucleotides: TGCGCCAGCAGCTATAAACAAAGCGGGGGGACGGCGGAGACCCAGTACTTC. The chain combines TRBV5-1 with TRBJ2-5, with 9 positions matching TRBD2. Germline CDR1 reads SGHRS; CDR2 reads YFSETQ. J lost 5 bases, V lost 3 bases, and 14 bases had no gene match. The CDR3 loop spans 17 amino acids. Variable domain in full (rest from reference TRBV5-1 and TRBJ2-5): KAGVTQTPRYLIKTRGQQVTLSCSPISGHRSVSWYQQTPGQGLQFLFEYFSETQRNKGNFPGRFSGRQFSNSRSEMNVSTLELGDSALYLCASSYKQSGGTAETQYFGPGTRLLVL.

The chain combines TRBV6-6 with TRBJ1-4; TRBD1 might be the D (6 bases). V was pared by 5 bases and J by 0 bases, with 13 bases between. Germline V gene lookup returns CDR1 MNHNY and CDR2 SVGAGI (reference sequence). The CDR3 covers 16 residues. CDR3 nucleotides: TGTGCCAGCAGTAGCCCGGCAGGGGCAACTAATGAAAAACTGTTTTTT. Translation: CASSSPAGATNEKLFF.

V gene TRBV28 combines with J gene TRBJ2-7; D is unresolved. This CDR3 has 11 residues. CDR1 is MDHEN, CDR2 SYDVKM, per germline. The V and J ends lost 6 bases and 5 bases respectively, with 8 bases between them. CDR3 residues: CASSKRNEQYF. DNA of the CDR3: TGTGCCAGCAGCAAACGAAACGAGCAGTACTTC. The full variable domain, with the rest looked up from reference TRBV28 and TRBJ2-7, is DVKVTQSSRYLVKRTGEKVFLECVQDMDHENMFWYRQDPGLGLRLIYFSYDVKMKEKGDIPEGYSVSREKKERFSLILESASTNQTSMYLCASSKRNEQYFGPGTRLTVT.

The chain employs TRBV7-8 and TRBJ2-6; a weak D match, TRBD1 (5 bases). The germline V gene has CDR1 SGHVS and CDR2 FQNEAQ. This CDR3 contains 13 residues. The germline V and J ends were trimmed by 7 bases and 2 bases, with 6 bases remaining between them. The CDR3 DNA is TGTGCCAGCATGACAGCTGGGGCCAACGTCCTGACTTTC. Amino acids: CASMTAGANVLTF.

V and J are TRBV6-5 and TRBJ1-2; TRBD1 might be the D (5 bases). CDR1 MNHEY and CDR2 SVGAGI come from the germline V gene. Trimming took off 0 bases at V and 4 bases at J, with 12 bases between the two ends. There are 15 residues in the CDR3. The CDR3: CASSYSGGMGYGYTF. Here the CDR3 DNA reads TGTGCCAGCAGTTACTCGGGGGGTATGGGCTATGGCTACACCTTC.

The chain employs TRBV2 and TRBJ2-2; unclear D gene. Germline V gene sequence: CDR1 SNHLY, CDR2 FYNNEI. The CDR3 contains 15 residues. Trimming left V 4 bases short and J 2 bases short, with 11 bases between. For the CDR3, the DNA is TGTGCCAGCAGTGCACAGCCCTTAAACACCGGGGAGCTGTTTTTT. Amino acid sequence: CASSAQPLNTGELFF.

This chain uses TRBV4-2 with TRBJ2-1; 11 bases map to TRBD2. Germline CDR1 is LGHNA and CDR2 is YNFKEQ. The junction had 13 bases not matched to a gene; V was cut back by 5 bases and J by 7 bases. The CDR3 is 17 amino acids. Written as DNA, the CDR3 is TGTGCCAGCAGCATCAGAAATAGCGGGGGGGCCGCGAATGAGCAGTTCTTC. Residues: CASSIRNSGGAANEQFF.

The chain couples TRBV18 to TRBJ1-4; no clear D gene. This CDR3 spans 14 amino acids. Trimming left V 3 bases short and J 7 bases short, with 12 bases between. Looked up from germline, CDR1 is KGHSH and CDR2 is LQKENI. The CDR3 sequence: CASSPVQEGEKLFF. CDR3 nucleotides: TGTGCCAGCTCACCGGTTCAGGAGGGTGAAAAACTGTTTTTT.

The rearrangement uses TRBV7-9 and TRBJ1-4; D unclear. The CDR3 is made up of 16 amino acids. CDR1 SEHNR and CDR2 FQNEAQ come from the germline V gene (reference sequence). V lost 1 base, J lost 3 bases, and 12 bases lay in between. CDR3 sequence: CASSLVWGQANEKLFF. In nucleotides, the CDR3 is TGTGCCAGCAGCTTAGTTTGGGGTCAAGCTAATGAAAAACTGTTTTTT.

The chain links TRBV28 to TRBJ1-1, with D possibly being TRBD1 (6 bases). The CDR3 is made up of 17 amino acids. Germline values: CDR1 MDHEN, CDR2 SYDVKM. Trimming left V 1 base short and J 3 bases short, with 18 bases between. The CDR3 DNA is TGTGCCAGCAGTTTATCTCGAGGACAGAGCATATACACTGAAGCTTTCTTT. This sequence encodes CASSLSRGQSIYTEAFF.

CDR3 nucleotide sequence: TGTGCCAGCAGCCCCCCACCCCGGAAAGGCCTGTTCCATGGCTACACCTTC. The encoded protein is CASSPPPRKGLFHGYTF. The rearrangement links TRBV7-8 to TRBJ1-2; D not resolved. V was cut by 5 bases and J by 6 bases, with 25 bases left in between. The CDR3 totals 17 residues. The germline gives CDR1 SGHVS, CDR2 FQNEAQ. Full variable domain (rest looked up from reference TRBV7-8 and TRBJ1-2): GAGVSQSPRYKVAKRGQDVALRCDPISGHVSLFWYQQALGQGPEFLTYFQNEAQLDKSGLPSDRFFAERPEGSVSTLKIQRTQQEDSAVYLCASSPPPRKGLFHGYTFGSGTRLTVV.

This chain uses TRBV27 with TRBJ2-5; D might be TRBD2 (5 bases). The germline V gene encodes CDR1 MNHEY and CDR2 SMNVEV (reference sequence). The CDR3 is made up of 15 amino acids. Trimming took off 0 bases at V and 4 bases at J, with 12 bases between the two ends. The CDR3 protein is CASSLSSGTPETQYF. CDR3 coding DNA: TGTGCCAGCAGTTTATCCTCGGGAACCCCAGAGACCCAGTACTTC.

The gene calls are TRBV5-6 and TRBJ1-3; no clear D gene. The CDR3 has 14 residues. V shed 2 bases and J shed 0 bases, with 6 bases lying between them. The germline gives CDR1 SGHDT, CDR2 YYEEEE. This CDR3 reads CASSFGDSGNTIYF. CDR3 in DNA: TGTGCCAGCAGCTTCGGCGACTCTGGAAACACCATATATTTT.

This chain connects TRBV10-3 to TRBJ2-5; D gene unclear. V lost 0 bases and J lost 5, with 4 bases in between. Germline V CDR1 and CDR2: ENHRY, SYGVKD. CDR3 length: 12 amino acids. The CDR3 sequence is CAISESRETQYF. The CDR3 DNA follows: TGTGCCATCAGTGAGTCTCGGGAGACCCAGTACTTC.

The rearrangement links TRBV24-1 to TRBJ1-2; D unclear. CDR3 length equals 12 residues. With 3 bases removed from V and 4 bases from J, the gap between germline ends came to 5 bases. Germline CDR1 reads KGHDR; CDR2 reads SFDVKD. For the CDR3, the DNA is TGTGCCACCAGTGATAGGGCCTATGGCTACACCTTC. Protein sequence: CATSDRAYGYTF.

Turning to this clone: The junction departs from germline at one end; a sequencing error may be responsible. The CDR3 reads CATSDFTPQGRVETVF. The CDR3 DNA reads as TGTGCCACCAGTGATTTTACTCCACAGGGGCGTGTAGAAACTGTTTTT. The J gene is TRBJ1-4, the V gene TRBV24-1, with 7 positions matching TRBD1. CDR3 length equals 16 residues. Per the germline V gene, CDR1 is KGHDR and CDR2 is SFDVKD.

This chain uses TRBV27 with TRBJ2-3, with 10 bases identical to TRBD2. The junction had 7 bases not matched to a gene; V was cut back by 5 bases and J by 5 bases. CDR3 length: 15 residues. CDR1 is MNHEY and CDR2 is SMNVEV in the germline V gene (reference sequence). CDR3: CASSPAGGTKDTQYF. The CDR3 DNA reads as TGTGCCAGCAGTCCAGCGGGGGGGACGAAAGATACGCAGTATTTT.

The V and J genes are TRBV6-1 and TRBJ2-2; D possibly corresponds to TRBD1 (5 bases). CDR1 is MNHNS and CDR2 is SASEGT in the germline V gene. V dropped 3 bases and J dropped 3 bases, with 11 bases sitting between them. The CDR3 has 15 residues. The CDR3 spells CASSEKDTYTGELFF. CDR3 DNA sequence: TGTGCCAGCAGTGAGAAGGACACTTACACCGGGGAGCTGTTTTTT.

J is TRBJ2-7 and V is TRBV27, with D unresolved. This CDR3 comprises 13 residues. The ends were cut back, 6 bases at V and 0 bases at J, with 9 bases in the middle. Germline V gene data show CDR1 as MNHEY and CDR2 as SMNVEV (reference sequence). CDR3 sequence: CASSPGSSYEQYF. The CDR3 DNA follows: TGTGCCAGCAGCCCTGGTAGCTCCTACGAGCAGTACTTC.

The J gene is TRBJ2-2, the V gene TRBV7-2; D is possibly TRBD2 (5 bases). Germline V gives CDR1 SGHTA, CDR2 FQGNSA. CDR3 length: 18 amino acids. The V and J ends lost 1 base and 8 bases respectively, with 23 bases between them. In nucleotides, the CDR3 is TGTGCCAGCAGCTTAGGTCCCGCGATCACACTTGGAGGAGGGGAGCTGTTTTTT. It codes for CASSLGPAITLGGGELFF.

Only one count was recorded for this clone. This rearrangement joins TRBV14 to TRBJ1-1; D is perhaps TRBD1 (6 bases). V lost 5 bases, J lost 4 bases, and 11 bases lay in between. CDR1 and CDR2 (germline): SGHDN, FVKESK. CDR3 length: 13 residues. CDR3 DNA sequence: TGTGCCAGCAGCTCTTGGGGGGCCACTGAAGCTTTCTTT. Amino acid sequence: CASSSWGATEAFF.

The chain combines TRBV5-1 with TRBJ2-3; maybe TRBD1 (6 bases). V was shortened by 0 bases and J by 1 base, with 12 bases between the two germline ends. This CDR3 region has 16 residues. Germline V gives CDR1 SGHRS, CDR2 YFSETQ. The DNA of the CDR3 is TGCGCCAGCAGCTTGGCAGGGGTTTTTGGCACAGATACGCAGTATTTT. The encoded protein is CASSLAGVFGTDTQYF.